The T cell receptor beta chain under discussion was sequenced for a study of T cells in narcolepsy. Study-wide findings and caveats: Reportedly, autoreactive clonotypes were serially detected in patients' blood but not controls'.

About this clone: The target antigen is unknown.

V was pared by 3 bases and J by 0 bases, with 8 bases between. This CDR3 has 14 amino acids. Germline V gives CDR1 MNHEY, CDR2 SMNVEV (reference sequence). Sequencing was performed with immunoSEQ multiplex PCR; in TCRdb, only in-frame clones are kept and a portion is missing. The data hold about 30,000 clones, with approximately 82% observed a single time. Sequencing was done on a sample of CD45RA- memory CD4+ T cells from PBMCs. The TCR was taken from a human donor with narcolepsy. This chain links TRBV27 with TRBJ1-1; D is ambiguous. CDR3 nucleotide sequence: TGTGCCAGCAGTTTCCAGCCTATGAACACTGAAGCTTTCTTT. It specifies CASSFQPMNTEAFF.